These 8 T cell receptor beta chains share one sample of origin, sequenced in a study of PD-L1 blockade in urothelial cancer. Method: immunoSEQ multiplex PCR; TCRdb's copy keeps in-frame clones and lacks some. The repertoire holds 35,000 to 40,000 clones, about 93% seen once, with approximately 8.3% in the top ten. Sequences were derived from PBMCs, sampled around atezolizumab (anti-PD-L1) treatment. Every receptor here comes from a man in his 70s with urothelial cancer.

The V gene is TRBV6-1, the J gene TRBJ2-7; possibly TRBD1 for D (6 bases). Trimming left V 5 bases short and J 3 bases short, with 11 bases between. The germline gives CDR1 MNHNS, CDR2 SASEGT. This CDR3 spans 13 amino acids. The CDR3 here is CASSPRDNYEQYF. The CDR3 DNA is TGTGCCAGCAGTCCCCGGGACAACTACGAGCAGTACTTC.

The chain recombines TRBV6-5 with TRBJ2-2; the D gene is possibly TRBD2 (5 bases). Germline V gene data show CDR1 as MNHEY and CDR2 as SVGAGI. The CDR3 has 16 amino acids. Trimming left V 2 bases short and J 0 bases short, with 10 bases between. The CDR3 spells CASSYRTGANTGELFF. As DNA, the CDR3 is TGTGCCAGCAGTTACAGGACTGGAGCGAACACCGGGGAGCTGTTTTTT.

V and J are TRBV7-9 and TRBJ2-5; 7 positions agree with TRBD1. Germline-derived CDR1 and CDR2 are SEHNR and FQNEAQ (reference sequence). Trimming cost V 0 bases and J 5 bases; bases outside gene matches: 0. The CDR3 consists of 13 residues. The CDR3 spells CASSLAGGETQYF. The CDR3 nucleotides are TGTGCCAGCAGCTTAGCAGGGGGCGAGACCCAGTACTTC.

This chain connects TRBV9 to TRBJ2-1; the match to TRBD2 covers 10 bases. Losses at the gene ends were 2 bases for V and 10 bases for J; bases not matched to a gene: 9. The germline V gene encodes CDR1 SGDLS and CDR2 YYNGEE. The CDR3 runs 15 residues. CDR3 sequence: CASSVEREGRGEQFF. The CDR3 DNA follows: TGTGCCAGCAGCGTCGAGCGGGAGGGCCGGGGGGAGCAGTTCTTC.

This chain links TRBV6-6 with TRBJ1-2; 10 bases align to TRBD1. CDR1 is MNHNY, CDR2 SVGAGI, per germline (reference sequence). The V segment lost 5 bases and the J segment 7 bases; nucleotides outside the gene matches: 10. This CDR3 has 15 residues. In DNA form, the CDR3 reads TGTGCCAGCAGTCATCCGGGACAGGGGATGAGTGGCTACACCTTC. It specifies CASSHPGQGMSGYTF.

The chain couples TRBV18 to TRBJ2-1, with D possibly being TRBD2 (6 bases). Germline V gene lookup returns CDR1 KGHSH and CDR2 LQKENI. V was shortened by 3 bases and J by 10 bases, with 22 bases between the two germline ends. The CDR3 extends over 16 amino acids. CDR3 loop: CASSPKSGPPDSEQFF. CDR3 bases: TGTGCCAGCTCACCTAAGAGCGGGCCCCCCGACAGCGAGCAGTTCTTC.

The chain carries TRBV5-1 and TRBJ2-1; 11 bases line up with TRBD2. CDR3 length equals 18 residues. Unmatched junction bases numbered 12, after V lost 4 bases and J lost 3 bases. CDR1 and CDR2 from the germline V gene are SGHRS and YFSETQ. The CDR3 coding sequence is TGCGCCAGCAGCGCGCCCACTAGCGGGAGTAGTCGCTACAATGAGCAGTTCTTC. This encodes CASSAPTSGSSRYNEQFF.

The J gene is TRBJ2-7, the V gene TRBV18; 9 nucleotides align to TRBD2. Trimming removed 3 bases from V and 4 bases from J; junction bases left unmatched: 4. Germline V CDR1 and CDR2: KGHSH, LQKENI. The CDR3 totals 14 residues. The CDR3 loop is CASSPGLARYEQYF. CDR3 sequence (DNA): TGTGCCAGCTCACCGGGACTAGCCCGGTACGAGCAGTACTTC.